This T cell receptor beta chain is from a study of regulatory T cells in long-lasting Graves disease. Time point of the sample: newly diagnosed GD, antithyroid drugs for less than 3 months. Extracted PBMC RNA gave rise to the TCR library. American Thyroid Association guidelines were used to diagnose Graves' disease. With V trimmed by 5 bases and J by 8 bases, 6 bases remained unmatched. The CDR3 runs 14 residues. Germline assignment: CDR1 DFQATT and CDR2 SNEGSKA (reference sequence). The study, taken as a whole, reports: Shared public clonotypes totalled approximately 3,000 in persistent patients, compared with 966 in new patients. It was in persistent disease that TRBV28, TRBJ1-2 and TRBJ2-5 were favored. Persistent Graves' patients showed a TCR diversity that was lower than that of newly diagnosed ones.

Both iRepertoire HTBI primers and Arm-PCR of CDR3 regions were used to build the TCR beta libraries. TCRdb re-derived calls from the multiplex PCR reads in MiXCR, one entry per CDR3 protein. The sample consists of more than 300,000 distinct CDR3 sequences, 15% to 17% of them appearing once. This clonotype appeared many times. Its antigen is unidentified. This chain uses TRBV20-1 with TRBJ2-1; 13 positions match TRBD2. This TCR was sampled from a female donor with Graves disease. The sample consisted of peripheral blood mononuclear cells (PBMCs), taken at new diagnosis, from a patient treated with antithyroid drugs. CDR3 DNA sequence: TGCAGTGCTCCAGGACTAGCGGGAGTGGATGAGCAGTTCTTC. Its protein product is CSAPGLAGVDEQFF.